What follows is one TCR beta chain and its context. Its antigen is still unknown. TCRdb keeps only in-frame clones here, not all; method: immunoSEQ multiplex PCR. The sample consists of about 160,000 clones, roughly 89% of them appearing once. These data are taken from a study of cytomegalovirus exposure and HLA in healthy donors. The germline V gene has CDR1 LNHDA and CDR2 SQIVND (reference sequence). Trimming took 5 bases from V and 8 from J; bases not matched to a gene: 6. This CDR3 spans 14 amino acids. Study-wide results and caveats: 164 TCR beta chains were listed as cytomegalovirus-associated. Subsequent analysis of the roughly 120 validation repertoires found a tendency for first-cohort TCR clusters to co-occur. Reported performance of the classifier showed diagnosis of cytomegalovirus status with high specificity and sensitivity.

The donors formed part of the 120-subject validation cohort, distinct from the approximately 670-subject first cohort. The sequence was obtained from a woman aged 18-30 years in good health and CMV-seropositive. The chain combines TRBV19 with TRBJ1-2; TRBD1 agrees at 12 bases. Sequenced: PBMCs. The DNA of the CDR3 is TGTGCCAGTAGTTGGGGACAGGGGGCGGGCGGCTACACCTTC. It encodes CASSWGQGAGGYTF.